This is a list of T cell receptor beta chains from one sample in a study of shared T cell receptors in the human thymus. Assay: immunoSEQ multiplex PCR; the TCRdb copy retains only in-frame clones and omits some. The table lists under 850,000 clones, roughly 90% of them singletons. The same specimen was also included in a second study, on human thymus T cells.

Specimen: thymocytes. Receptors were obtained from a boy under two years old with a congenital heart defect. Each CDR3 is given with its conserved first and last residue. D genes are given only for firm matches. Not all rows give a size; the values are once, few, many and, for expanded clones, a class.

v_gene,j_gene,abundance,d_gene,CDR3aa,CDR3nt
TRBV30,TRBJ2-3,-,-,CAWSVGGTADTQYF,TGTGCCTGGAGTGTCGGCGGGACGGCAGATACGCAGTATTTT
TRBV5-5,TRBJ1-1,-,-,CASSPSRRDMNTEAFF,TGTGCCAGCAGCCCCTCAAGACGGGATATGAACACTGAAGCTTTCTTT
TRBV4-2,TRBJ1-5,few,-,CASSQDRRVSNQPQHF,TGTGCCAGCAGCCAAGATCGACGGGTTAGCAATCAGCCCCAGCATTTT
TRBV5-1,TRBJ2-7,-,-,CASSLRTNPYEQYF,TGCGCCAGCAGCTTAAGGACTAATCCTTACGAGCAGTACTTC
TRBV10-2,TRBJ1-2,-,-,CASRQAFPEYGYTF,TGCGCCAGCCGGCAGGCATTCCCTGAATATGGCTACACCTTC
TRBV29-1,TRBJ2-1,-,TRBD2,CSVPGGGRLAGYNEQFF,TGCAGCGTCCCCGGAGGGGGGAGACTAGCGGGATACAATGAGCAGTTCTTC
TRBV18,TRBJ1-5,-,TRBD1,CASATGADPSNQPQHF,TGTGCCAGCGCGACAGGGGCTGACCCTAGCAATCAGCCCCAGCATTTT
TRBV27,TRBJ2-7,-,TRBD2,CASSHRLAGEAYEQYF,TGTGCCAGCAGTCACAGACTAGCGGGAGAAGCCTACGAGCAGTACTTC
TRBV5-1,TRBJ2-3,-,TRBD2,CARRRREGITDTQYF,TGCGCCAGAAGAAGGCGGGAGGGAATCACAGATACGCAGTATTTT
TRBV30,TRBJ2-7,-,TRBD1,CAWSVRDREGYEQYF,TGTGCCTGGAGTGTGCGGGACAGGGAGGGGTACGAGCAGTACTTC
TRBV19,TRBJ1-1,-,-,CASSITRGDGKYRVRGGTEAFF,TGTGCCAGTAGTATTACGCGGGGGGACGGGAAGTACAGGGTTCGAGGGGGCACTGAAGCTTTCTTT
TRBV5-6,TRBJ2-5,-,TRBD2,CASSLGTSASQETQYF,TGTGCCAGCAGCTTGGGGACTAGCGCCTCCCAAGAGACCCAGTACTTC
TRBV19,TRBJ2-2,once,TRBD1,CASSRRDRGDTGELFF,TGTGCCAGTAGTAGGAGAGACAGGGGAGACACCGGGGAGCTGTTTTTT